This entry lists 25 T cell receptor beta chains sequenced from one sample in a study of T-cell reconstitution after alpha-beta-depleted transplantation in children. Researchers prepared the TCRbeta library using unique molecular identifiers, the study reports. TCRdb analysed the PCR reads with MiXCR anew, one entry per CDR3 protein. The sample consists of some 280,000 distinct CDR3 sequences, 9.5% to 10% of them appearing once. The sample here was PBMCs from the stem cell graft donor, taken from the stem cell graft. These receptors all come from a human donor who donated a stem cell graft to a child with SCID.

This clonotype has at least ten counts. The chain uses TRBV29-1 and TRBJ1-1; tentatively, D is TRBD1 (6 bases). Germline V gene data show CDR1 as SQVTM and CDR2 as ANQGSEA. V gave up 3 bases and J gave up 4 bases, with 12 bases separating them. The CDR3 loop spans 13 amino acids. For the CDR3, the DNA is TGCAGCGTTGAGCAGGGGTTAGGCACTGAAGCTTTCTTT. It yields the protein CSVEQGLGTEAFF.

This clonotype was picked up many times. The chain employs TRBV27 and TRBJ2-2; D gene ambiguous. Germline values: CDR1 MNHEY, CDR2 SMNVEV (reference sequence). Trimming removed 8 bases at V and 5 bases at J, with 18 bases between. The CDR3 extends over 15 amino acids. CDR3 in DNA: TGTGCCAGCGCCGCATTCCCAGGTTCAACCGGGGAGCTGTTTTTT. As protein: CASAAFPGSTGELFF.

The chain is built from TRBV19 and TRBJ2-2; 7 bases line up with TRBD1. After removal of 0 bases from V and 7 bases from J, the junction contained 11 bases not matched to a gene. The CDR3 totals 17 residues. Germline loops: CDR1 LNHDA, CDR2 SQIVND (reference sequence). This chain's CDR3 is CASSIDLGGHGGGELFF. CDR3 in DNA: TGTGCCAGTAGTATAGATCTAGGGGGCCACGGTGGCGGGGAGCTGTTTTTT.

This chain uses TRBV5-1 with TRBJ2-7; D is tentatively TRBD1 or TRBD2 (5 bases each). Germline CDR1 reads SGHRS; CDR2 reads YFSETQ. The germline V and J ends were trimmed by 5 bases and 1 base, with 13 bases remaining between them. This CDR3 is built from 14 residues. The chain's CDR3 is CASRTGRASYEQYF. The CDR3 coding sequence is TGCGCCAGCAGGACGGGACGGGCTTCCTACGAGCAGTACTTC. The entire variable domain, with the rest obtained from reference TRBV5-1 and TRBJ2-7, is as follows: KAGVTQTPRYLIKTRGQQVTLSCSPISGHRSVSWYQQTPGQGLQFLFEYFSETQRNKGNFPGRFSGRQFSNSRSEMNVSTLELGDSALYLCASRTGRASYEQYFGPGTRLTVT.

The V call is TRBV6-5, the J call TRBJ1-3; weak D call: TRBD1 (5 bases). Germline assignment: CDR1 MNHEY and CDR2 SVGAGI. The CDR3 has 11 amino acids. The V end was cut by 8 bases, the J end by 4 bases, with 6 bases between. The CDR3 protein is CASRTGNTIYF. CDR3 nucleotides: TGTGCCAGCCGGACAGGAAACACCATATATTTT.

V is TRBV13 and J is TRBJ2-5; no firm D call. The CDR3 is made up of 16 amino acids. Between the trimmed V and J ends, which lost 3 bases and 1 base, there was a span of 15 bases. Per germline, CDR1 PRHDT and CDR2 FYEKMQ (reference sequence). The CDR3 nucleotides read TGTGCCAGCAGCTTTTTGTTGGTGGACCTCCAAGAGACCCAGTACTTC. Protein product: CASSFLLVDLQETQYF.

This rearrangement joins TRBV5-1 to TRBJ2-7; 15 bases are shared with TRBD2. This CDR3 comprises 16 residues. The germline CDR1 and CDR2 sequences are SGHRS and YFSETQ. J was trimmed by 3 bases and V by 3 bases; bases with no gene match: 4. The CDR3 DNA sequence: TGCGCCAGCAGCTGGGGACTAGCGGGGGGCCACTACGAGCAGTACTTC. Translated: CASSWGLAGGHYEQYF. Supplemented by reference TRBV5-1 and TRBJ2-7, the full variable domain reads KAGVTQTPRYLIKTRGQQVTLSCSPISGHRSVSWYQQTPGQGLQFLFEYFSETQRNKGNFPGRFSGRQFSNSRSEMNVSTLELGDSALYLCASSWGLAGGHYEQYFGPGTRLTVT.

This sequence joins TRBV9 and TRBJ2-7; D remains unclear. Germline CDR1 is SGDLS and CDR2 is YYNGEE. This CDR3 comprises 14 residues. Trimming shortened V by 1 base and J by 2 bases, and 10 bases separated the two germline ends. CDR3 protein: CASSVTGTAYEQYF. The CDR3 coding sequence is TGTGCCAGCAGCGTAACCGGCACCGCCTACGAGCAGTACTTC.

The chain recombines TRBV7-9 with TRBJ1-2, with D maybe TRBD1 (5 bases). Germline CDR1 SEHNR, CDR2 FQNEAQ (reference sequence). Trimming removed 3 bases at V and 3 bases at J, with 14 bases between. This CDR3 has 15 amino acids. CDR3 residues: CASSLGSGTDYGYTF. In nucleotides, the CDR3 is TGTGCCAGCAGCTTGGGCTCCGGGACGGACTATGGCTACACCTTC.

The rearrangement links TRBV4-2 to TRBJ2-1; 12 nucleotides match TRBD2. The trim removed 1 base at V and 8 bases at J, leaving 12 bases unmatched. The CDR3 is 18 residues long. The germline CDR1 and CDR2 sequences are LGHNA and YNFKEQ. DNA of the CDR3: TGTGCCAGCAGCCAAGGGACTAGCGGGGAGGTTATAATCGATGAGCAGTTCTTC. It specifies CASSQGTSGEVIIDEQFF.

This clonotype was found a few times. J is TRBJ2-7 and V is TRBV7-9, with D possibly matching TRBD2 (5 bases). Trimming removed 1 base from V and 2 bases from J, with 12 bases in between. CDR1 and CDR2 from the germline V gene are SEHNR and FQNEAQ (reference sequence). The CDR3 loop spans 15 amino acids. In nucleotides, the CDR3 is TGTGCCAGCAGCTTAGGTTCCCGGGGTCCCTACGAGCAGTACTTC. Translation: CASSLGSRGPYEQYF.

V usage is TRBV27 and J usage is TRBJ2-7; D possibly corresponds to TRBD1 (6 bases). Germline CDR1 is MNHEY and CDR2 is SMNVEV (reference sequence). The germline V and J ends were trimmed by 3 bases and 4 bases, with 13 bases remaining between them. This CDR3 region has 14 residues. CDR3 in amino acids: CASSFHGRGYEQYF. As DNA, the CDR3 is TGTGCCAGCAGTTTCCACGGCAGGGGATACGAGCAGTACTTC.

At least ten counts were recorded for this clonotype. This sequence joins TRBV6-5 and TRBJ2-7; 7 nucleotides agree with TRBD1. Unmatched junction bases numbered 10, after V lost 3 bases and J lost 2 bases. In germline, CDR1 is MNHEY, CDR2 SVGAGI. This CDR3 is 16 amino acids long. Written as DNA, the CDR3 is TGTGCCAGCAGTTATCTGAGGCAGGGGGTTACCTACGAGCAGTACTTC. This gives the protein CASSYLRQGVTYEQYF.

This sequence joins TRBV3-1 and TRBJ2-1; D is undetermined. V was pared by 3 bases and J by 4 bases, with 13 bases between. In germline, CDR1 is LGHDT, CDR2 YNNKEL (reference sequence). CDR3 length: 15 residues. The CDR3 reads CASSHAAAGYNEQFF. For the CDR3, the DNA is TGTGCCAGCAGCCATGCTGCGGCTGGGTACAATGAGCAGTTCTTC.

This clonotype was counted only a few times. The J gene is TRBJ1-1, the V gene TRBV5-5, with 7 bases matching TRBD1. Per germline, CDR1 SGHKS and CDR2 YYEKEE (reference sequence). CDR3 length equals 13 residues. The V segment lost 6 bases and the J segment 4 bases; nucleotides outside the gene matches: 6. This CDR3 is CASNHRGPTEAFF. In nucleotides, the CDR3 is TGTGCCAGCAACCACAGGGGACCCACTGAAGCTTTCTTT.

This clonotype was counted at least ten times. The chain links TRBV5-1 to TRBJ2-7, with D maybe TRBD1 (6 bases). CDR1 is SGHRS, CDR2 YFSETQ, per germline. CDR3 length: 14 amino acids. V was trimmed by 0 bases and J by 0 bases, leaving 7 bases between them. The CDR3 spells CASSLGQASYEQYF. The CDR3 DNA reads as TGCGCCAGCAGCTTGGGACAGGCCTCCTACGAGCAGTACTTC.

This clonotype has just a few counts. The chain carries TRBV6-1 and TRBJ1-4, with 8 bases lining up with TRBD1. Germline-derived CDR1 and CDR2 are MNHNS and SASEGT. J gave up 4 bases and V 1 base, and 2 bases lay outside the gene matches. The CDR3 is 15 residues long. The CDR3 loop reads CASSEVGQGNEKLFF. CDR3 nucleotide sequence: TGTGCCAGCAGTGAAGTCGGACAGGGTAATGAAAAACTGTTTTTT.

V is TRBV5-1 and J is TRBJ2-6; D remains ambiguous. The V end was cut by 0 bases, the J end by 0 bases, with 13 bases between. This CDR3 comprises 18 residues. Germline values: CDR1 SGHRS, CDR2 YFSETQ. The CDR3 loop is CASSLVGGSRSGANVLTF. In nucleotides, the CDR3 is TGCGCCAGCAGCTTGGTCGGTGGCAGCCGCTCTGGGGCCAACGTCCTGACTTTC.

This clonotype was seen only a few times. The V call is TRBV2, the J call TRBJ1-2, with TRBD1 identical over 10 bases. V dropped 11 bases and J dropped 3; count of bases not matched to a gene: 6. CDR1 and CDR2 from the germline V gene are SNHLY and FYNNEI. This CDR3 is built from 13 residues. In DNA form, the CDR3 reads TGTGCCTCGGGGACAGGGGATGACTATGGCTACACCTTC. Its protein is CASGTGDDYGYTF.

This clonotype has a count of ten or more. The rearrangement uses TRBV6-2 or TRBV6-3 and TRBJ2-3, with TRBD1 identical over 7 bases. This CDR3 comprises 15 residues. Germline assignment: CDR1 MNHEY and CDR2 SVGEGT. V trimming: 5 bases; J trimming: 1 base; junction bases outside the gene matches: 6. The DNA for the CDR3 is TGTGCCAGCAGTACATACAGGGGCGGCACAGATACGCAGTATTTT. This encodes CASSTYRGGTDTQYF.

This clonotype turned up a few times. The chain has TRBV4-2 and TRBJ2-2; 16 bases map to TRBD2. Germline-derived CDR1 and CDR2 are LGHNA and YNFKEQ. This CDR3 region has 17 residues. The junction had 5 bases not matched to a gene; V was cut back by 0 bases and J by 10 bases. The CDR3 DNA sequence: TGTGCCAGCAGCCAAGAGGGGACTAGCGGGGGGGCGACGGAGCTGTTTTTT. This sequence encodes CASSQEGTSGGATELFF.

This clonotype was found a few times. The genes are TRBV7-9 and TRBJ1-1; D remains ambiguous. CDR1 is SEHNR, CDR2 FQNEAQ, per germline (reference sequence). The CDR3 consists of 13 residues. V lost 7 bases, J lost 3 bases, and 12 bases lay in between. The CDR3 DNA reads TGTGCCAGCAAAACGTCACACGACACTGAAGCTTTCTTT. The encoded protein is CASKTSHDTEAFF.

This clonotype was detected only a few times. The chain couples TRBV6-1 to TRBJ2-3; D may match TRBD1 or TRBD2 (5 bases each). Germline V gene data show CDR1 as MNHNS and CDR2 as SASEGT. V was cut by 6 bases and J by 6 bases, with 13 bases left in between. CDR3 size: 13 residues. CDR3 nucleotide sequence: TGTGCCAGCAGGGATCGTGAGGGGGATACGCAGTATTTT. Its translation: CASRDREGDTQYF.

This clonotype was picked up a small number of times. The chain combines TRBV12-3 or TRBV12-4 with TRBJ2-2; a possible D gene is TRBD2 (5 bases). This CDR3 is 15 amino acids long. The germline V and J ends were trimmed by 2 bases and 4 bases, with 11 bases remaining between them. CDR3 loop: CASSLSGGSTGELFF. The CDR3 coding sequence is TGTGCCAGCAGTTTAAGTGGTGGGAGCACCGGGGAGCTGTTTTTT.

This clonotype appeared a few times. The chain is built from TRBV20-1 and TRBJ2-3, with 9 bases that match TRBD1. Unmatched junction bases numbered 9, after V lost 6 bases and J lost 2 bases. Germline V gene data show CDR1 as DFQATT and CDR2 as SNEGSKA (reference sequence). The CDR3 length is 15 residues. The CDR3 nucleotides read TGCAGTGCCTTAAGACAGGGGGGGCTCACAGATACGCAGTATTTT. This encodes CSALRQGGLTDTQYF.